These T cell receptor beta chains were read from a single sample in a study of beta chain features in type 1 diabetes. Generated by immunoSEQ multiplex PCR, the TCRdb table keeps only in-frame clones and is missing some. The sample records hundreds of thousands of clones, approximately 12% being singletons. The sequencing sample was made of naive CD4+ T cells from blood. The source of these receptors is a woman younger than 30 with type 1 diabetes. CDR3s include the opening cysteine and the closing phenylalanine or tryptophan. A D gene is named only where the DNA matches it firmly. Clone size is not always given. Where it is, it says once, few, many or a class for expanded clones.

j_gene | abundance | v_gene | d_gene | CDR3nt | CDR3aa
TRBJ2-7 | few | TRBV7-2 | TRBD2 | TGTGCCAGCAGCTTAGCGAGTAGCGGGAGGACCTACGAGCAGTACTTC | CASSLASSGRTYEQYF
TRBJ2-5 | NA | TRBV5-6 | NA | TGTGCCAGCATGGCCCAAGAGACCCAGTACTTC | CASMAQETQYF
TRBJ1-1 | few | TRBV18 | TRBD1 | TGTGCCAGCTCTAACCCTACTGGACAGGCACCTACTGAAGCTTTCTTT | CASSNPTGQAPTEAFF
TRBJ2-7 | NA | TRBV10-3 | TRBD1 | TGTGCCATCAGGAGGACAGGGGGAAGTGGAACCGAGCAGTACTTC | CAIRRTGGSGTEQYF
TRBJ2-2 | NA | TRBV5-1 | TRBD1 | TGCGCCAGCAGCTCGGGACAGGGGAACGGGGAGCTGTTTTTT | CASSSGQGNGELFF
TRBJ1-4 | NA | TRBV7-9 | TRBD1 | TGTGCCAGCAGGCGACAGGGGGCTTGGGAAAAACTGTTTTTT | CASRRQGAWEKLFF
TRBJ2-5 | few | TRBV7-2 | TRBD1 | TGTGCCAGCAGTCAGACAGGGGGCATCGAGACCCAGTACTTC | CASSQTGGIETQYF
TRBJ2-3 | few | TRBV20-1 | TRBD2 | TGCAGCATGGGACGGGAGGCGTCGTATTTT | CSMGREASYF
TRBJ2-7 | NA | TRBV5-1 | NA | TGCGCCAGCAGCTTGAGAACAGGGTCCTCCTACGAGCAGTACTTC | CASSLRTGSSYEQYF
TRBJ2-2 | few | TRBV9 | NA | TGTGCCAGCAGCGCCCCAGGGGGCGGGAGACCGAACACCGGGGAGCTGTTTTTT | CASSAPGGGRPNTGELFF
TRBJ2-7 | few | TRBV28 | NA | TGTGCCAGCAGTTTAGCCCTAGGGGGGGAGGTCGAGCAGTACTTC | CASSLALGGEVEQYF
TRBJ2-7 | NA | TRBV5-4 | NA | TGTGCCAGCAGCCCGGCCCCAGGAACCAGCTCCTACGAGCAGTACTTC | CASSPAPGTSSYEQYF
TRBJ2-1 | few | TRBV7-9 | TRBD1 | TGTGCCAGCAGCTCCCAGGGGGTATTTGCAGGGGCCAACAATGAGCAGTTCTTC | CASSSQGVFAGANNEQFF
TRBJ2-5 | NA | TRBV25-1 | NA | TGTGCCAGCAGTGAATTTTACCGGGAGACCCAGTACTTC | CASSEFYRETQYF
TRBJ1-2 | NA | TRBV14 | TRBD1 | TGTGCCAGCAGCCAAGATCTCCAGGGGGCAATCTATGGCTACACCTTC | CASSQDLQGAIYGYTF
TRBJ2-5 | few | TRBV2 | TRBD1 | TGTGCCAGCAGTGTCTTTTTGGGACAGCAAGAGACCCAGTACTTC | CASSVFLGQQETQYF
TRBJ2-1 | few | TRBV5-4 | TRBD1 | TGTGCCAGCAACTTAGGGACAGGGTCCAACAATGAGCAGTTCTTC | CASNLGTGSNNEQFF
TRBJ1-1 | few | TRBV4-3 | NA | TGCGCCAGCAGCCAAGTGGGCCTGGACACTGAAGCTTTCTTT | CASSQVGLDTEAFF
TRBJ2-5 | few | TRBV5-4 | TRBD2 | TGTGCCAGCAGCACTCCTAGCGGGAGGAACCAAGAGACCCAGTACTTC | CASSTPSGRNQETQYF
TRBJ2-1 | few | TRBV5-4 | TRBD2 | TGTGCCAGCACCGGACTAGCGGAAAACTACAATGAGCAGTTCTTC | CASTGLAENYNEQFF
TRBJ2-5 | few | TRBV6-5 | TRBD1 | TGTGCCAGCAGCCGGGACAGCCAAGAGACCCAGTACTTC | CASSRDSQETQYF
TRBJ1-2 | few | TRBV6-6 | NA | TGTGCCAGCAGCCAGGGGGGCTACACCTTC | CASSQGGYTF
TRBJ2-1 | few | TRBV18 | TRBD2 | TGTGCCAGCTCACCAGCGACTAGCGGAGTCTACAATGAGCAGTTCTTC | CASSPATSGVYNEQFF
TRBJ2-7 | NA | TRBV7-2 | NA | TGTGCCAGCCACGAGGGGGACCTCGGGACCGAGCAGTACTTC | CASHEGDLGTEQYF
TRBJ2-1 | NA | TRBV19 | TRBD2 | TGTGCCAGTAGTATTGGGGTGGGCGGGAGGTCCTCCTACAATGAGCAGTTCTTC | CASSIGVGGRSSYNEQFF
TRBJ2-7 | NA | TRBV28 | NA | TGTGCCAGCAGTTACAGGGTGGGGGAGCAGTACTTC | CASSYRVGEQYF
TRBJ1-3 | NA | TRBV6-5 | TRBD1 | TGTGCCAGCAGTTACACAGGGGGCTGGGACACCATATATTTT | CASSYTGGWDTIYF
TRBJ2-3 | NA | TRBV2 | TRBD1 | TGTGCCAGCAGATTCACCCGGGACAGGGTAAATGAGGATACGCAGTATTTT | CASRFTRDRVNEDTQYF
TRBJ2-7 | few | TRBV6-6 | TRBD2 | TGTGCCAGCAGAATCTCAGCGGGAGATTTCTACGAGCAGTACTTC | CASRISAGDFYEQYF
TRBJ2-1 | NA | TRBV7-7 | TRBD2 | TGTGCCAGCAGCCCATTGGGACTAGCATCCTACAATGAGCAGTTCTTC | CASSPLGLASYNEQFF
TRBJ1-4 | few | TRBV19 | TRBD1 | TGTGCCAGTACGACAGGGGTGCGTGAAAAACTGTTTTTT | CASTTGVREKLFF
TRBJ1-4 | NA | TRBV2 | NA | TGTGCCAGCCACAGGGCAACTAATGAAAAACTGTTTTTT | CASHRATNEKLFF
TRBJ2-5 | NA | TRBV5-4 | NA | TGTGCCAGCTCCTCCCGCCCGGGACTGATTAAAGAGACCCAGTACTTC | CASSSRPGLIKETQYF
TRBJ2-5 | NA | TRBV2 | TRBD2 | TGTGCCAGCAATCCTAGCGGCACCACACGGGAGACCCAGTACTTC | CASNPSGTTRETQYF
TRBJ2-1 | few | TRBV29-1 | NA | TGCAGCGCCGGTGGAGGGGCGACCTACAATGAGCAGTTCTTC | CSAGGGATYNEQFF
TRBJ2-7 | NA | TRBV18 | TRBD1 | TGTGCCAGCTCAGCAACATCCCCGGGACAGAATGAGCAGTACTTC | CASSATSPGQNEQYF